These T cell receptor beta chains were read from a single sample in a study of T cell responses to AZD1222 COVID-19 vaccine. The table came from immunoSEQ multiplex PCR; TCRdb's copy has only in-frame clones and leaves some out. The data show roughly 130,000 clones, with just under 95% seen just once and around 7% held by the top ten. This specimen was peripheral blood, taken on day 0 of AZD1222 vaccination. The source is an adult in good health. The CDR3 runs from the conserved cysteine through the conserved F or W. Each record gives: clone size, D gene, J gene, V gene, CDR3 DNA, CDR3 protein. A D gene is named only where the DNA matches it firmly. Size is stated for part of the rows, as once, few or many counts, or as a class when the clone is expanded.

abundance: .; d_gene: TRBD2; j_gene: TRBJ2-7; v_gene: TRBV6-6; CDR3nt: TGTGCCAGCAGTTACTCCCGGGCCCCGGGACTACTCTACTTC; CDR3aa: CASSYSRAPGLLYF
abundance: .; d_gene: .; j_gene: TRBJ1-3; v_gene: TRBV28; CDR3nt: TGTGCCAGCAGAACCCTTGTCTCTGGAAACACCATATATTTT; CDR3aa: CASRTLVSGNTIYF
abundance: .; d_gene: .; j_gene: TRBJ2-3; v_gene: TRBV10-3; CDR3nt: TGTGCCATCAGTGAGTCTGTGGGCAGGGGCACAGATACGCAGTATTTT; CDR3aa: CAISESVGRGTDTQYF
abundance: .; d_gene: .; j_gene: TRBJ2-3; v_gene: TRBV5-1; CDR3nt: TGCGCCAGCAGCCCGACAACTAGCACAGATACGCAGTATTTT; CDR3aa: CASSPTTSTDTQYF
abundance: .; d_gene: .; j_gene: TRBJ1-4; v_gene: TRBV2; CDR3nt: TGTGCCAGCAGGAGGGCAGGAGGGGCAACTAATGAAAAACTGTTTTTT; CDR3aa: CASRRAGGATNEKLFF
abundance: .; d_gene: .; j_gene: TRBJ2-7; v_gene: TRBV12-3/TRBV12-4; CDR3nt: TGTGCCAGCAGCGCCCCTTCGGGCTACGAGCAGTACTTC; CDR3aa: CASSAPSGYEQYF
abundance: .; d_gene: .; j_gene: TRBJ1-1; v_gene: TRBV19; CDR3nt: TGTGCCAGTAGTCAGGTTAACACTGAAGCTTTCTTT; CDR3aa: CASSQVNTEAFF
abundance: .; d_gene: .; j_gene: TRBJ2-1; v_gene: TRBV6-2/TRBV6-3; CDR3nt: TGTGCCAGCAGTTACTCGAAACGGCGGTCCTACAATGAGCAGTTCTTC; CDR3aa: CASSYSKRRSYNEQFF
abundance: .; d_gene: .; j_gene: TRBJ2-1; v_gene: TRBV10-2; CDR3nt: TGCGCCAGCAGTGAGATGCAGATCGGGGAGCAGTTCTTC; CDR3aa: CASSEMQIGEQFF
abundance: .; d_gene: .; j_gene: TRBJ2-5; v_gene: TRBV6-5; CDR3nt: TGTGCCAGCAGGAGTCATTGGGGGTCACAAGAGACCCAGTACTTC; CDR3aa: CASRSHWGSQETQYF
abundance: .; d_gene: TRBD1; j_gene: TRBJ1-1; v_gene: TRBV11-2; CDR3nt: TGTGCCAGCAGCCCTGTACAGGGGGCGAGCCGGAACACTGAAGCTTTCTTT; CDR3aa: CASSPVQGASRNTEAFF
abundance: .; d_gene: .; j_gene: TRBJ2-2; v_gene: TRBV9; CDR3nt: TGTGCCAGCAGCCCCCCGGCGGGCAGGGCGAACACCGGGGAGCTGTTTTTT; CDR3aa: CASSPPAGRANTGELFF
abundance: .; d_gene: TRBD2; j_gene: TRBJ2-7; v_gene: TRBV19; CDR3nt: TGTGCCAGTAGTATAGGGGCGGGAGTATTCTACGAGCAGTACTTC; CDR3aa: CASSIGAGVFYEQYF
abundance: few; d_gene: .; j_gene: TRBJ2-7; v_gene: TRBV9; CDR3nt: TGTGCCAGCAGCGGCGTCGCAGCGGCCGAGCAGTACTTC; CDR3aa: CASSGVAAAEQYF
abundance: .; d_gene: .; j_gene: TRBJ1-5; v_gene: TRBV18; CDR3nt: TGTGCCAGCTCACCGGGGACTAGCAATCAGCCCCAGCATTTT; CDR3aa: CASSPGTSNQPQHF
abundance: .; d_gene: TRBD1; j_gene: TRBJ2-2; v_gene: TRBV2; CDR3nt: TGTGCCAGCAAACAGGGGCAGAGCACCGGGGAGCTGTTTTTT; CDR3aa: CASKQGQSTGELFF
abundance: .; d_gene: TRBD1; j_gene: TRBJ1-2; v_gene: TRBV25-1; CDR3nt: TGTGCCAGCAGTCCTACAGGGGCTGGAGGCTACACCTTC; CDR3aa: CASSPTGAGGYTF
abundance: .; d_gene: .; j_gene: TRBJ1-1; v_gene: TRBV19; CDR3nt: TGTGCCAGTAGATTACTGGGCACTGAAGCTTTCTTT; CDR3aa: CASRLLGTEAFF
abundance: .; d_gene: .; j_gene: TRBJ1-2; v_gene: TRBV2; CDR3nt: TGTGCCAGCAGTGATTTGGGGCCGGGGTCTAGTGGCTACACCTTC; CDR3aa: CASSDLGPGSSGYTF
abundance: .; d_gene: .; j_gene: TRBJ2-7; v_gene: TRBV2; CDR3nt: TGTGCCAGCAGTGACGGGGCGACGGACGAGCAGTACTTC; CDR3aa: CASSDGATDEQYF
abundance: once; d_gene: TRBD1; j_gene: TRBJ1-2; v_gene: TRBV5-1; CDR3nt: TGCGCCAGCAGCTTGGATGGGACAGGGGGCCTTGGCTACACCTTC; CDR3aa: CASSLDGTGGLGYTF
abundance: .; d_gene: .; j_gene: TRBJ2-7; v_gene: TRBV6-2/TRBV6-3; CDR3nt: TGTGCCAGCAGTTACTCACTTGCGTTCTCCTACGAGCAGTACTTC; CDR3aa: CASSYSLAFSYEQYF
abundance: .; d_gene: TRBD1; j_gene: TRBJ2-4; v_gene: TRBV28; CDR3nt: TGTGCCAGCAGGCCTACTCCGGGACAGAGCCTACGCATTCAGTACTTC; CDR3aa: CASRPTPGQSLRIQYF
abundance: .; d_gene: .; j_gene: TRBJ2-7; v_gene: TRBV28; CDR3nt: TGTGCCAGCAGTGTCCTCTCGGCCGAACGTTCCTACGAGCAGTACTTC; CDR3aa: CASSVLSAERSYEQYF
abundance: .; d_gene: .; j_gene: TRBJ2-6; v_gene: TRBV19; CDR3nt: TGTGCCAGTAGTATGGATCGCTCTGGGGCCAACGTCCTGACTTTC; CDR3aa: CASSMDRSGANVLTF
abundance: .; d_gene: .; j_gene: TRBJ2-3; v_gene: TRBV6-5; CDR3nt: TGTGCCAGCCGGGGAAGTCTATCTAGCACAGATACGCAGTATTTT; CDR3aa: CASRGSLSSTDTQYF
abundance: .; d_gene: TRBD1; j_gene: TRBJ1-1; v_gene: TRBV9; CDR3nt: TGTGCCAGCAGCGTAGCCGGGACAGGTGGATGGACTGAAGCTTTCTTT; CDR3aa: CASSVAGTGGWTEAFF
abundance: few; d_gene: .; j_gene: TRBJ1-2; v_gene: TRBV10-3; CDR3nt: TGTGCCATCAGTGAGCCCCCCTCGAAAGCGGGCTACACCTTC; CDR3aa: CAISEPPSKAGYTF
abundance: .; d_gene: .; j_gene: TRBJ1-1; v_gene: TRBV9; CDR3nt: TGTGCCAGCAGCGTACAGGCCTTGAACACTGAAGCTTTCTTT; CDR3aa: CASSVQALNTEAFF
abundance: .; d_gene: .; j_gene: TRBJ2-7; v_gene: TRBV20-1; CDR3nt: TGCAGTGCCAGTCAGGGAGACAATGCCTACGAGCAGTACTTC; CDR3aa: CSASQGDNAYEQYF
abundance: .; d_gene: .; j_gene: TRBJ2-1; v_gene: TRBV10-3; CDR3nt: TGTGCCATCAGTGCAGGGTTAAGTGAGCAGTTCTTC; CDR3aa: CAISAGLSEQFF
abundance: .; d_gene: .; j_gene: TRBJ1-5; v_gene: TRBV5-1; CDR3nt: TGCGCCAGCAGCTTGGAAGGGTATAGCAATCAGCCCCAGCATTTT; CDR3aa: CASSLEGYSNQPQHF
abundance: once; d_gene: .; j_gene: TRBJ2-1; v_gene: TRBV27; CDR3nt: TGTGCCAGCAGTTCGCGCCTACTAGTAGAAGGCACTGAGCAGTTCTTC; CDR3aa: CASSSRLLVEGTEQFF
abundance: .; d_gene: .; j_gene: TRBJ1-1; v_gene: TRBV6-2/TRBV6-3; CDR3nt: TGTGCCAGCAGTTACTCGTTGGGGGGCAGTGCTTTCTTT; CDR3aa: CASSYSLGGSAFF
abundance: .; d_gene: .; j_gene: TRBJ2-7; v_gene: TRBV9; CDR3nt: TGTGCCAGCAGCGTATTTCCGGGACCCTACGAGCAGTACTTC; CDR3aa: CASSVFPGPYEQYF
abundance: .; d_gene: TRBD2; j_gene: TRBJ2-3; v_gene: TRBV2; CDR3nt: TGTGCCAGCAGTGACCCTAGCGGGATCGCAGATACGCAGTATTTT; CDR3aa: CASSDPSGIADTQYF